This T cell receptor (beta chain) was retrieved from a study of response to subunit inactivated influenza vaccine. Study-level results: Authors suggested each seasonal flu vaccination may recruit only limited numbers of new T cells.

TCRdb recomputed calls from the RT-PCR reads with MiXCR, one row per CDR3 protein. The table has 550,000 to 650,000 distinct CDR3 sequences, about an eighth seen once; the top ten hold roughly 10%. V was clipped by 6 bases and J by 3 bases; unmatched bases: 6. The germline V gene encodes CDR1 MNHNS and CDR2 SASEGT. CDR3 length equals 15 residues. As regards this clonotype: Its antigen is currently unknown.

This chain uses TRBV6-1 with TRBJ2-2; the match to TRBD2 covers 8 bases. The clonotype was recovered from a man aged 50-60 years who received an inactivated influenza vaccine. The material was PBMCs from blood, obtained on the day of vaccination. Written as DNA, the CDR3 is TGTGCCAGCAGGGAGCGGCGGGGGGACACCGGGGAGCTGTTTTTT. This sequence encodes CASRERRGDTGELFF.